These 10 T cell receptor beta chains were sequenced from one sample in a study of breast tumors, draining lymph nodes, adjacent tissues. TCRdb used MiXCR to reprocess the multiplex PCR reads, holding one entry per CDR3 protein. The table shows about 15,000 distinct CDR3 sequences, with over 45% occurring only once. The sequenced sample was tumor-adjacent breast tissue. All receptors derive from a female donor with breast cancer. Some clones in this sample may be carry-over from other donors' samples.

This chain joins TRBV12-3 or TRBV12-4 and TRBJ2-1; unclear D gene. CDR3 length equals 15 residues. The V end was cut by 4 bases, the J end by 4 bases, with 14 bases between. CDR3 in DNA: TGTGCCAGCAGTTGGACCGTACCCCTATACAATGAGCAGTTCTTC. It encodes CASSWTVPLYNEQFF.

This clonotype was seen ten or more times. The V gene is TRBV7-6, the J gene TRBJ1-2; the match to TRBD1 covers 11 bases. Per germline, CDR1 SGHVS and CDR2 FNYEAQ. The CDR3 has 13 residues. The ends lost 4 bases at V and 8 bases at J; junction bases unmatched: 3. The CDR3, as DNA: TGTGCCAGCAGCTCGGACAGGGGGCTCGGCTACACCTTC. Residues: CASSSDRGLGYTF.

A remark on this clonotype: The final CDR3 position lacks the conserved phenylalanine or tryptophan, pointing to a likely read error. The chain links TRBV29-1 to TRBJ2-1; D is ambiguous. CDR3 size: 12 residues. Per germline, CDR1 SQVTM and CDR2 ANQGSEA. CDR3 protein: CSVGSSNNEQFL. The DNA of the CDR3 is TGCAGCGTTGGTAGCTCCAACAATGAGCAGTTCCTC.

This clonotype was observed at least ten times. CDR3: CASSPTPSSYNEQFF. The CDR3 region has the DNA TGTGCCAGCAGCCCAACGCCTAGCTCCTACAATGAGCAGTTCTTC. The rearrangement links TRBV7-9 to TRBJ2-1; unclear D gene. This CDR3 is 15 amino acids long. Germline CDR1 is SEHNR and CDR2 is FQNEAQ (reference sequence). V was cut by 5 bases and J by 0 bases, with 11 bases left in between.

The rearrangement links TRBV20-1 to TRBJ2-3; no clear D. The CDR3 is made up of 14 amino acids. V was clipped by 3 bases and J by 12 bases, with 22 bases between them. Germline values: CDR1 DFQATT, CDR2 SNEGSKA (reference sequence). CDR3 nucleotides: TGCAGTGCTAGCCTAGACATGGACGGATCACGACAGTATTTT. Its protein is CSASLDMDGSRQYF.

This clonotype was picked up one time. The J gene is TRBJ2-7, the V gene TRBV6-2 or TRBV6-3; 11 bases are a match to TRBD2. With V trimmed by 4 bases and J by 5 bases, 16 bases remained unmatched. Germline assignment: CDR1 MNHEY and CDR2 SVGEGT. This CDR3 region has 18 residues. DNA for the CDR3: TGTGCCAGCAGTTGGGACTTCTCCGGGACTAGCGGTAGGGACGAGCAGTACTTC. This encodes CASSWDFSGTSGRDEQYF.

The gene calls are TRBV11-2 and TRBJ2-3, with a tentative D call TRBD2 (5 bases). The CDR3 sequence is 17 residues long. Trimming shortened V by 0 bases and J by 2 bases, and 15 bases separated the two germline ends. Germline V gene lookup returns CDR1 SGHAT and CDR2 FQNNGV. The CDR3, as DNA: TGTGCCAGCAGCTTAGAGTTGGAGGCACTAATCACAGATACGCAGTATTTT. Its protein is CASSLELEALITDTQYF.

Many counts were recorded for this clonotype. The gene calls are TRBV6-1 and TRBJ1-1; no clear D gene. Germline assignment: CDR1 MNHNS and CDR2 SASEGT. The CDR3 runs to 14 residues. V was trimmed by 8 bases and J by 1 base, leaving 14 bases between them. The DNA of the CDR3 is TGTGCCAGCCTCCTTGCGGTAGCGAACACTGAAGCTTTCTTT. It codes for CASLLAVANTEAFF.

The V gene is TRBV7-9, the J gene TRBJ2-3; 10 bases line up with TRBD2. The CDR3 totals 19 residues. Per germline, CDR1 SEHNR and CDR2 FQNEAQ (reference sequence). V lost 5 bases, J lost 3 bases, and 17 bases stayed unmatched. The CDR3 reads CASSPRLAGVGFGTDTQYF. Written as DNA, the CDR3 is TGTGCCAGCAGCCCACGGCTAGCGGGAGTCGGGTTTGGTACAGATACGCAGTATTTT.

This clonotype was recorded a few times. The rearrangement links TRBV19 to TRBJ1-4; 7 nucleotides line up with TRBD1. This CDR3 has 15 residues. V lost 7 bases to trimming and J lost 7 bases; unmatched junction nucleotides: 12. Per germline, CDR1 LNHDA and CDR2 SQIVND (reference sequence). The CDR3 sequence is CASKSFGDSSEKLFF. CDR3 nucleotide sequence: TGTGCCAGTAAATCTTTCGGGGACAGCTCTGAAAAACTGTTTTTT.